This T cell receptor (beta chain) was recovered during a study of OX40 agonist ivuxolimab in advanced cancers. Study at large: Partial response was recorded in three patients: one hepatocellular carcinoma and two cutaneous melanoma cases.

TCRdb keeps only in-frame clones here, not all; method: immunoSEQ multiplex PCR. The sample records about 57,000 clones, approximately 95% being singletons. Trimming took 1 base from V and 4 from J, leaving 7 bases between them. The germline CDR1 and CDR2 sequences are SGHTA and FQGTGA. The CDR3 totals 13 residues. The source of this sequence is an adult with an advanced solid tumor such as melanoma, head and neck, liver or kidney cancer. The chain combines TRBV7-3 with TRBJ1-1; tentative D call: TRBD1 (5 bases). The source material was CD4+ or CD8+ T cells sorted from blood, sampled in a trial of the OX40 agonist ivuxolimab. For the CDR3, the DNA is TGTGCCAGCAGCTTAAGTGGGGCCACTGAAGCTTTCTTT. It yields the protein CASSLSGATEAFF.